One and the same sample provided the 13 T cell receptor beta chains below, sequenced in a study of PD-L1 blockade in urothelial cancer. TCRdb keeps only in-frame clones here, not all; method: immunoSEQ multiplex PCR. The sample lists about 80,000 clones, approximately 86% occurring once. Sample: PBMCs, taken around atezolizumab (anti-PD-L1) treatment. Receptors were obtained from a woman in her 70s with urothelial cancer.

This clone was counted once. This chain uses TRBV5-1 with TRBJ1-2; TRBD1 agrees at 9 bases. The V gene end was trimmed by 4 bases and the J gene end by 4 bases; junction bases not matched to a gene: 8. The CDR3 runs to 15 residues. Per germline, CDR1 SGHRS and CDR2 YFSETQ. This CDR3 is CASSRGQGTSYGYTF. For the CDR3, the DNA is TGCGCCAGCAGCCGCGGACAGGGGACCTCCTATGGCTACACCTTC.

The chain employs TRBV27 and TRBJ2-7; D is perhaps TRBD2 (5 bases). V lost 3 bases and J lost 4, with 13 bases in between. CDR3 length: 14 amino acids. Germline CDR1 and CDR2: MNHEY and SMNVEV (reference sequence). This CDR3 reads CASSFRDGGYEQYF. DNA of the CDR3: TGTGCCAGCAGTTTTCGTGACGGAGGTTACGAGCAGTACTTC.

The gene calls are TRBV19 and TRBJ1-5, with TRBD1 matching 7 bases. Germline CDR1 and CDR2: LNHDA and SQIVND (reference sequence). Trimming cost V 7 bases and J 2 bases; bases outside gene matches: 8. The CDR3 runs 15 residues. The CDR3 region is CASKEGAGGNQPQHF. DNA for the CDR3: TGTGCCAGTAAGGAGGGGGCCGGGGGCAATCAGCCCCAGCATTTT.

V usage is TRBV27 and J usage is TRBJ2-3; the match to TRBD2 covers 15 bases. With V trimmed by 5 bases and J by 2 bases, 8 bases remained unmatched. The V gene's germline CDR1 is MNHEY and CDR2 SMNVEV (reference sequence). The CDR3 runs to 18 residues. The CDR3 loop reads CASSLGLAGGPITDTQYF. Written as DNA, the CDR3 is TGTGCCAGCAGTCTCGGACTAGCGGGGGGGCCGATCACAGATACGCAGTATTTT.

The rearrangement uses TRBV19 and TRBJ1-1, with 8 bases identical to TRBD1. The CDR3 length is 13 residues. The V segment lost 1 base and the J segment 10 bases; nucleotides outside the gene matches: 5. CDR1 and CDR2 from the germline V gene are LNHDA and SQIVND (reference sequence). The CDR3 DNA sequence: TGTGCCAGTAGTATAGCAGGGGGCAGTCGAGCTTTCTTT. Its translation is CASSIAGGSRAFF.

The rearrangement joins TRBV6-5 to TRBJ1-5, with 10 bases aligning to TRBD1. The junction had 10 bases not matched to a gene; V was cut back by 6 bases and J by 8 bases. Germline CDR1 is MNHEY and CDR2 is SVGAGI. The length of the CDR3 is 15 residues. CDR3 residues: CASRAGQGRGKPQHF. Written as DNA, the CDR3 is TGTGCCAGCAGGGCGGGACAGGGGAGAGGGAAGCCCCAGCATTTT.

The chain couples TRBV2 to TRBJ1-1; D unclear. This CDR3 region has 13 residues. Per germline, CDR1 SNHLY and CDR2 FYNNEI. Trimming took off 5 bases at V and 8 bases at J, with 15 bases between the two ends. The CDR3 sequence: CASSMAEKLEAFF. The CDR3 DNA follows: TGTGCCAGCAGTATGGCGGAAAAGCTAGAAGCTTTCTTT.

CDR3 bases: TGTGCCTGGAGTGTACAGGGTTCAGATACGCAGTATTTT. This sequence encodes CAWSVQGSDTQYF. V gene TRBV30 combines with J gene TRBJ2-3, with D perhaps TRBD1 (6 bases). Per the germline V gene, CDR1 is GTSNPN and CDR2 is SVGIG (reference sequence). This CDR3 has 13 amino acids. The ends were cut back, 0 bases at V and 4 bases at J, with 8 bases in the middle.

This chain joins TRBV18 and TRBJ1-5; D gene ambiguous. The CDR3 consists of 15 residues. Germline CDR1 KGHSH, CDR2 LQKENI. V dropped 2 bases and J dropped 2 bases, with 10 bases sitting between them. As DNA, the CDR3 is TGTGCCAGCTCACCAGGAGGAGGAGGCAATCAGCCCCAGCATTTT. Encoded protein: CASSPGGGGNQPQHF.

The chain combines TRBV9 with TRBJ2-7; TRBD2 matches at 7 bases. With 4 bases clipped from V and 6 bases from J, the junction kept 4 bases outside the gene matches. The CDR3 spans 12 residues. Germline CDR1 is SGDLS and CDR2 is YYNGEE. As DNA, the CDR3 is TGTGCCAGCAGCCCCTGGGAGGGCGAGCAGTACTTC. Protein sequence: CASSPWEGEQYF.

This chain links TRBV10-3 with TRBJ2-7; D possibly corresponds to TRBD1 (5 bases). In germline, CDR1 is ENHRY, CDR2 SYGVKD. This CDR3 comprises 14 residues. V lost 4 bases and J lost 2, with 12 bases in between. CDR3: CAISGGGSTYEQYF. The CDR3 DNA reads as TGTGCCATCAGTGGGGGCGGATCTACCTACGAGCAGTACTTC.

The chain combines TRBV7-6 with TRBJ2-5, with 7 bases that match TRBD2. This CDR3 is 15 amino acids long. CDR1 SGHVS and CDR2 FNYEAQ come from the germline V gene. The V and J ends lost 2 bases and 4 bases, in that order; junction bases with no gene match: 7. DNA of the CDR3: TGTGCCAGCAGCTTAATTGGGAGGGACTCAGAGACCCAGTACTTC. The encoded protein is CASSLIGRDSETQYF. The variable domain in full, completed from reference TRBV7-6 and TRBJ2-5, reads GAGVSQSPRYKVTKRGQDVALRCDPISGHVSLYWYRQALGQGPEFLTYFNYEAQQDKSGLPNDRFSAERPEGSISTLTIQRTEQRDSAMYRCASSLIGRDSETQYFGPGTRLLVL.

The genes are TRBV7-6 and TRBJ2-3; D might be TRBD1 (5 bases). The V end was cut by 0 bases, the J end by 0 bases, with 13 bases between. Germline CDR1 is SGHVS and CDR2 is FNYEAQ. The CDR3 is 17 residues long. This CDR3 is CASSLAFGHLSTDTQYF. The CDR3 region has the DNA TGTGCCAGCAGCTTAGCGTTCGGACACCTTAGCACAGATACGCAGTATTTT.